This T cell receptor beta chain was captured in a study of T cells expressing NK-cell markers. With the 5' RACE reads reprocessed, TCRdb shows one record per CDR3 protein and no DNA. This sample's clone table lists about 460,000 distinct CDR3 sequences. The V gene's germline CDR1 is MGHRA and CDR2 YSYEKL. The CDR3 has 15 amino acids. Overall study results and limits: Dominance of the CD3+CD56-NKG2C+ fraction by these clonotypes also held in several donors.

Comments on this clonotype: Its antigen is not known.

Sequenced: blood T cells: a sorted CD56 or NKG2C T cell subset, CD4+ or CD8+ T cells, or bulk PBMC T cells (not recorded which). J is TRBJ2-5 and V is TRBV4-1; TCRdb outputs TRBD1, but without DNA this stays unchecked. The clonotype comes from a woman in her forties or fifties in good health. The CDR3 loop reads CASSRDRGTEASQYF.